The 3 T cell receptor beta chains given below trace back to one sample, sequenced in a study of response to subunit inactivated influenza vaccine. One entry per CDR3 protein results from TCRdb running MiXCR on the RT-PCR reads. The table lists 500,000 to 600,000 distinct CDR3 sequences, over 9% of them singletons, with about 11% in the top ten. These data were also filed under a second study, of T cells expressing NK-cell markers. According to that study: 5'RACE template switching with UMIs generated TCR beta cDNA.

This material consisted of PBMCs from blood, taken on the day of vaccination. These receptors all come from a man aged 50 or older who received an inactivated influenza vaccine.

The J gene is TRBJ1-5, the V gene TRBV18; 8 bases map to TRBD1. Germline lookup yields CDR1 KGHSH and CDR2 LQKENI. The V segment lost 2 bases and the J segment 5 bases; nucleotides outside the gene matches: 11. The CDR3 is made up of 17 amino acids. The CDR3 is CASSPFGQGGSHQPQHF. The CDR3 DNA is TGTGCCAGCTCACCATTCGGACAGGGAGGTTCACATCAGCCCCAGCATTTT.

This clonotype was seen a few times. This sequence joins TRBV6-2 or TRBV6-3 and TRBJ2-1, with D unclear. The CDR3 contains 15 residues. The V end was cut by 6 bases, the J end by 5 bases, with 17 bases between. Looked up from germline, CDR1 is MNHEY and CDR2 is SVGEGT. The CDR3 reads CASSRTLTDHNEQFF. The CDR3, as DNA: TGTGCCAGCAGCCGGACCCTAACGGACCACAATGAGCAGTTCTTC.

As DNA, the CDR3 is TGTGCCAGCAGCTTCCTCAGTACTATCTCTGGGGCCAACGTCCTGACTTTC. Protein sequence: CASSFLSTISGANVLTF. The chain recombines TRBV11-2 with TRBJ2-6; D is uncertain. The CDR3 contains 17 residues. Germline V gene sequence: CDR1 SGHAT, CDR2 FQNNGV. V lost 3 bases to trimming and J lost 0 bases, with 12 bases between them. Complete variable domain (other parts from reference TRBV11-2 and TRBJ2-6): EAGVAQSPRYKIIEKRQSVAFWCNPISGHATLYWYQQILGQGPKLLIQFQNNGVVDDSQLPKDRFSAERLKGVDSTLKIQPAKLEDSAVYLCASSFLSTISGANVLTFGAGSRLTVL.